The 11 T cell receptor beta chains below all came from one sample that was sequenced in a study of cytomegalovirus exposure and HLA in healthy donors. TCRdb keeps only in-frame clones here, not all; method: immunoSEQ multiplex PCR. The sample shows approximately 76,000 clones, roughly 95% of them seen only once. Material for sequencing was PBMCs. The receptor source for this set is a woman aged 18-29 years in good health and CMV-seropositive.

This rearrangement joins TRBV6-5 to TRBJ1-1; D ambiguous. This CDR3 is 14 amino acids long. The V and J ends lost 0 bases and 3 bases respectively, with 8 bases between them. In germline, CDR1 is MNHEY, CDR2 SVGAGI. The DNA for the CDR3 is TGTGCCAGCAGTTACTCATGGAGAGACACTGAAGCTTTCTTT. Translating gives CASSYSWRDTEAFF.

This rearrangement joins TRBV5-1 to TRBJ2-3; possible D gene TRBD2, 6 bases. The CDR3 totals 14 residues. V was clipped by 4 bases and J by 2 bases, with 11 bases between them. CDR1 and CDR2 from the germline V gene are SGHRS and YFSETQ. In nucleotides, the CDR3 is TGCGCCAGCAGCGACGGGGGTAACACAGATACGCAGTATTTT. This gives the protein CASSDGGNTDTQYF.

The chain links TRBV11-1 to TRBJ2-3, with 8 bases identical to TRBD2. The V gene's germline CDR1 is SGHAT and CDR2 FQDESV (reference sequence). With 6 bases clipped from V and 3 bases from J, the junction kept 2 bases outside the gene matches. The CDR3 is 13 amino acids. The chain's CDR3 is CASRVAGTDTQYF. In DNA form, the CDR3 reads TGTGCCAGCAGGGTAGCGGGAACAGATACGCAGTATTTT.

This clone was recorded once. The chain is built from TRBV18 and TRBJ2-7, with TRBD2 as a possible D gene (5 bases). This CDR3 comprises 15 residues. V lost 3 bases and J lost 7, with 19 bases in between. CDR1 is KGHSH, CDR2 LQKENI, per germline. The CDR3 sequence is CASSPERTRPREQYF. The DNA of the CDR3 is TGTGCCAGCTCACCGGAGCGGACGAGGCCTCGTGAGCAGTACTTC.

This clone is a singleton in its sample. This chain links TRBV6-5 with TRBJ2-1; 7 bases line up with TRBD2. Germline assignment: CDR1 MNHEY and CDR2 SVGAGI. V lost 0 bases and J lost 6; bases outside the gene matches: 8. The CDR3 runs to 16 residues. The CDR3 DNA is TGTGCCAGCAGTTACTCCGCGGGAGCCCTCCGCAATGAGCAGTTCTTC. Its translation is CASSYSAGALRNEQFF.

The chain couples TRBV7-9 to TRBJ2-7, with TRBD2 matching 8 bases. The V gene's germline CDR1 is SEHNR and CDR2 FQNEAQ (reference sequence). The ends lost 3 bases at V and 5 bases at J; junction bases unmatched: 9. The CDR3 runs to 15 residues. CDR3 coding DNA: TGTGCCAGCAGCTTGGAAGCGGGAGTTGGACACGAGCAGTACTTC. It codes for CASSLEAGVGHEQYF.

In its sample, this clone was seen once. The chain employs TRBV2 and TRBJ1-2; D might be TRBD1 (5 bases). The germline CDR1 and CDR2 sequences are SNHLY and FYNNEI. The CDR3 spans 14 residues. V was cut by 7 bases and J by 8 bases, with 20 bases left in between. In nucleotides, the CDR3 is TGTGCCAGCAATAAACAGGAAGGATCTGACGGCTACACCTTC. Encoded protein: CASNKQEGSDGYTF. The full variable domain, rest sourced from reference TRBV2 and TRBJ1-2, is EPEVTQTPSHQVTQMGQEVILRCVPISNHLYFYWYRQILGQKVEFLVSFYNNEISEKSEIFDDQFSVERPDGSNFTLKIRSTKLEDSAMYFCASNKQEGSDGYTFGSGTRLTVV.

The genes are TRBV28 and TRBJ1-5, with 9 positions matching TRBD1. The CDR3 runs 17 residues. Germline V gene data show CDR1 as MDHEN and CDR2 as SYDVKM. The junction had 11 bases not matched to a gene; V was cut back by 7 bases and J by 1 base. CDR3 DNA sequence: TGTGCCAGCACCAATACGTGGGACAGGGCAAGCAATCAGCCCCAGCATTTT. It yields the protein CASTNTWDRASNQPQHF.

The chain carries TRBV7-8 and TRBJ1-2; D unresolved. The CDR3 extends over 13 amino acids. Trimming left V 4 bases short and J 4 bases short, with 10 bases between. Germline V lookup: CDR1 SGHVS, CDR2 FQNEAQ. The CDR3 loop reads CASSSFVLYGYTF. The CDR3 coding sequence is TGTGCCAGCAGCTCCTTTGTCCTCTATGGCTACACCTTC.

CDR3 coding DNA: TGTGCCAGCAGTACACAGACAGGGGCTAATGAAAAACTGTTTTTT. It translates to CASSTQTGANEKLFF. The chain joins TRBV28 to TRBJ1-4; 8 bases match TRBD1. The J segment lost 3 bases and the V segment lost 5 bases, leaving 5 bases of the junction unmatched. The CDR3 is made up of 15 amino acids. The germline V gene has CDR1 MDHEN and CDR2 SYDVKM. The full variable domain, its missing parts supplied by reference TRBV28 and TRBJ1-4, is DVKVTQSSRYLVKRTGEKVFLECVQDMDHENMFWYRQDPGLGLRLIYFSYDVKMKEKGDIPEGYSVSREKKERFSLILESASTNQTSMYLCASSTQTGANEKLFFGSGTQLSVL.

V and J are TRBV5-8 and TRBJ2-1, with D possibly matching TRBD1 (6 bases). Germline-derived CDR1 and CDR2 are SGHTS and YDEGEE. There are 17 residues in the CDR3. V dropped 4 bases and J dropped 0 bases, with 17 bases sitting between them. CDR3 sequence reads: CASSRQWGPNSYNEQFF. The CDR3 nucleotides are TGTGCCAGCAGCCGCCAATGGGGGCCCAACTCCTACAATGAGCAGTTCTTC.